A selection of T cell receptor beta chains follows, all from one sample in a study of graft-versus-host responses after intestinal transplantation. Profiling relied on immunoSEQ multiplex PCR, and the TCRdb table lists in-frame clones only, not all of them. The sample yields about 15,000 clones, roughly 68% seen once. This specimen was ileum tissue, taken just over 700 days after intestinal transplantation. These receptors were collected from a human patient who received an intestinal transplant, so some T cells may come from the graft donor. CDR3s include the opening cysteine and the closing phenylalanine or tryptophan. Each record gives: J gene, V gene, clone size, D gene, CDR3 protein, CDR3 DNA. D genes are given only for firm matches. A row's size may be missing; if present it is once, few, many or a size class.

>TRBJ2-5|TRBV15|NA|NA
CATSRDGKGEPQYF
TGTGCCACCAGCAGAGATGGGAAGGGGGAGCCCCAGTACTTC
>TRBJ2-3|TRBV6-5|once|NA
CASSYGASGTDTQYF
TGTGCCAGCAGTTACGGGGCCAGCGGCACAGATACGCAGTATTTT
>TRBJ2-5|TRBV6-5|NA|NA
CASSGDLGETQYF
TGTGCCAGCAGTGGGGACCTAGGAGAGACCCAGTACTTC
>TRBJ1-2|TRBV11-2|NA|NA
CASSLDRGREVYGYTF
TGTGCCAGCAGCTTAGACCGTGGCCGGGAGGTCTATGGCTACACCTTC
>TRBJ1-2|TRBV5-1|few|NA
CASSPGRGGSYGYTF
TGCGCCAGCAGCCCCGGTAGGGGCGGCTCCTATGGCTACACCTTC
>TRBJ2-5|TRBV9|NA|NA
CASSVGGTISETQYF
TGTGCCAGCAGCGTAGGAGGGACAATCTCAGAGACCCAGTACTTC
>TRBJ2-3|TRBV6-1|NA|NA
CASSQRSTDTQYF
TGTGCCAGCAGCCAGCGGAGCACAGATACGCAGTATTTT
>TRBJ1-5|TRBV7-2|NA|NA
CASSLRGNQPQHF
TGTGCCAGCAGCTTGCGGGGCAATCAGCCCCAGCATTTT
>TRBJ1-2|TRBV29-1|once|TRBD1
CSVDSGQGYYGYTF
TGCAGCGTTGATAGTGGACAGGGGTACTATGGCTACACCTTC
>TRBJ2-5|TRBV6-1|once|TRBD1
CASSMGQGKGEQYF
TGTGCCAGCAGCATGGGACAGGGGAAGGGGGAGCAGTACTTC
>TRBJ2-5|TRBV19|NA|NA
CASSTRVGGGETQYF
TGTGCCAGTAGTACCAGAGTGGGGGGCGGGGAGACCCAGTACTTC
>TRBJ2-3|TRBV10-3|NA|NA
CAFSSGSPDTQYF
TGTGCTTTTTCTTCGGGGTCGCCAGATACGCAGTATTTT
>TRBJ2-3|TRBV9|NA|TRBD2
CASSPSGGVTDTQYF
TGTGCCAGCAGCCCCTCGGGGGGGGTCACAGATACGCAGTATTTT
>TRBJ2-7|TRBV30|NA|TRBD2
CAWSALGLAGSYEQYF
TGTGCCTGGAGCGCCCTGGGACTAGCGGGCTCCTACGAGCAGTACTTC
>TRBJ1-1|TRBV16|few|NA
CASSQLFGSMNTEAFF
TGTGCCAGCAGCCAATTATTTGGCAGCATGAACACTGAAGCTTTCTTT
>TRBJ2-7|TRBV29-1|NA|TRBD1
CSVVRGTAFYEQYF
TGCAGCGTTGTAAGGGGGACAGCCTTCTACGAGCAGTACTTC
>TRBJ2-3|TRBV5-1|NA|TRBD1
CASSFPTGGPDTDTQYF
TGCGCCAGCAGCTTCCCAACAGGGGGCCCTGACACAGATACGCAGTATTTT
>TRBJ2-6|TRBV7-5|once|NA
CASSYDRAGANVLTF
TGTGCCAGCAGCTACGACAGGGCTGGGGCCAACGTCCTGACTTTC
>TRBJ2-7|TRBV28|large|NA
CAARRAGYEQYF
TGTGCCGCCCGCCGGGCCGGCTACGAGCAGTACTTC
>TRBJ2-7|TRBV2|once|TRBD2
CASSATSGSAHEQYF
TGTGCCAGCAGCGCAACTAGCGGGAGTGCCCACGAGCAGTACTTC
>TRBJ1-6|TRBV18|NA|NA
CASSPGGGGNSPLHF
TGTGCCAGCTCACCGGGCGGGGGCGGCAATTCACCCCTCCACTTT
>TRBJ2-7|TRBV10-3|NA|NA
CAIMEWGGPFYEQYF
TGTGCCATCATGGAATGGGGGGGCCCTTTCTACGAGCAGTACTTC
>TRBJ2-7|TRBV19|NA|TRBD2
CASSSPTTSGSYEQYF
TGTGCCAGTAGTTCACCCACGACTAGCGGCTCCTACGAGCAGTACTTC
>TRBJ2-7|TRBV6-5|NA|NA
CASSRTRPYEQYF
TGTGCCAGCAGTCGGACTCGCCCATACGAGCAGTACTTC
>TRBJ2-5|TRBV10-3|NA|NA
CAISRATGRETQYF
TGTGCCATCAGCCGGGCTACCGGACGAGAGACCCAGTACTTC
>TRBJ1-5|TRBV7-2|NA|NA
CASSDRNGNQPQHF
TGTGCCAGCAGCGACAGGAACGGCAATCAGCCCCAGCATTTT
>TRBJ2-1|TRBV15|NA|NA
CATSRVRGTNSYNEQFF
TGTGCCACCAGCAGAGTACGGGGAACCAACTCCTACAATGAGCAGTTCTTC
>TRBJ1-1|TRBV6-6|large|TRBD1
CASSYNQGAGITEAFF
TGTGCCAGCAGTTACAATCAGGGGGCGGGAATCACTGAAGCTTTCTTT
>TRBJ2-5|TRBV7-9|few|TRBD2
CASSLRTSGGKETQYF
TGTGCCAGCAGCCTGAGGACTAGCGGGGGGAAAGAGACCCAGTACTTC
>TRBJ1-1|TRBV7-9|once|NA
CASDDSPGGTEAFF
TGTGCCAGCGACGACTCCCCCGGCGGCACTGAAGCTTTCTTT
>TRBJ1-1|TRBV7-2|few|TRBD1
CASSPEGARVNTEAFF
TGTGCCAGCAGCCCGGAGGGGGCGAGGGTGAACACTGAAGCTTTCTTT
>TRBJ1-1|TRBV4-2|NA|NA
CASSRAGGTGTEAFF
TGTGCCAGCAGTAGGGCCGGGGGAACCGGGACTGAAGCTTTCTTT